This T cell receptor beta chain is from a study of blood T cell repertoires in COVID-19. Background on the study: In each case, the material was cDNA or gDNA derived from T cells, B-cell-depleted T cells, or PBMCs.

J lost 6 bases, V lost 5 bases, and 7 bases had no gene match. Germline lookup yields CDR1 KGHSH and CDR2 LQKENI. This CDR3 comprises 15 residues. Original processing notes: The assay estimated nucleated cells by amplifying reference gene primers. Sequencing used immunoSEQ multiplex PCR; TCRdb keeps in-frame clones, though not all of them. That table is the source of V, J and clone size, and D and trimming were worked out from the DNA. This sample has roughly 500,000 clones, with approximately 89% found just once. The Seattle site enrolled patients during active infection and followed them longitudinally.

Sequenced: peripheral blood. The chain couples TRBV18 to TRBJ1-4; 9 nucleotides match TRBD1. This TCR derives from a young man with COVID-19, enrolled during active disease. CDR3 amino acids: CASSKNRGLDEKLFF. For the CDR3, the DNA is TGTGCCAGCTCAAAAAACAGGGGGCTTGATGAAAAACTGTTTTTT.